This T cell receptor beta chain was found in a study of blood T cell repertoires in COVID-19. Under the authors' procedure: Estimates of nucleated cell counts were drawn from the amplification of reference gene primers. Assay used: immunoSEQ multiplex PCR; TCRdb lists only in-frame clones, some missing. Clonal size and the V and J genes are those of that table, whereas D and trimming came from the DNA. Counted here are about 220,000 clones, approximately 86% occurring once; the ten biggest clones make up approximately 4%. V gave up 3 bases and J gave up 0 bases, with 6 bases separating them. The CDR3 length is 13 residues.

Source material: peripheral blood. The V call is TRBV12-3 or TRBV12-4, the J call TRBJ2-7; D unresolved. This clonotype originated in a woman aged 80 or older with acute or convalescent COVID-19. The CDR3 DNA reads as TGTGCCAGCAGTTTCCGGGTCTCCTACGAGCAGTACTTC. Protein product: CASSFRVSYEQYF.